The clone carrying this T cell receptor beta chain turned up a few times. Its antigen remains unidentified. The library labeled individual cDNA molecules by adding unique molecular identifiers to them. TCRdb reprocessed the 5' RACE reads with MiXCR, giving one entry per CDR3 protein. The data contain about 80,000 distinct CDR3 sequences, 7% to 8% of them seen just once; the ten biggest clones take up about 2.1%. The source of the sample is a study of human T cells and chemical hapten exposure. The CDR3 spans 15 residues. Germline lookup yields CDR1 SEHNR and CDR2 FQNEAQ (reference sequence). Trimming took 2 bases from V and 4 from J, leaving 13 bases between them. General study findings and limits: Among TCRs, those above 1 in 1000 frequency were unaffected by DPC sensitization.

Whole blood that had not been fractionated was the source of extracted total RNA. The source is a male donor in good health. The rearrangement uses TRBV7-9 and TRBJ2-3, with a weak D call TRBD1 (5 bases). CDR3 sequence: CASSLIGQGADTQYF. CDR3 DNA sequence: TGTGCCAGCAGCTTAATAGGCCAGGGCGCAGATACGCAGTATTTT.